This T cell receptor beta chain was sequenced during a study of T cells after yellow fever vaccination. Findings and limits, study-wide: Post-booster repertoires contained most primary-vaccination clones again (about 95% CD4, about 88% CD8). Researchers cautioned that FACS-sorted repertoires could harbor abundant clonotypes contaminating from the bulk population.

This clonotype was found many times. Its antigen remains unidentified. Germline values: CDR1 DFQATT, CDR2 SNEGSKA (reference sequence). The CDR3 is 15 amino acids. V dropped 5 bases and J dropped 5 bases, with 21 bases sitting between them. TCRdb re-derived calls from the 5' RACE reads in MiXCR, one entry per CDR3 protein. This sample has 250,000 or so distinct CDR3 sequences; roughly 6.2% occur once, and the top ten carry about 1%. This chain connects TRBV20-1 to TRBJ2-5; D is possibly TRBD1 or TRBD2 (5 bases each). The sample in question was CD4+ T cells sorted from PBMCs, obtained on the day of the yellow fever booster vaccination. The sequence was collected from a man aged 30 to 45 who received the YFV17D yellow fever vaccine. CDR3 sequence reads: CSAEGGQNNRETQYF. The DNA for the CDR3 is TGCAGTGCTGAGGGCGGCCAGAACAACAGGGAGACCCAGTACTTC.